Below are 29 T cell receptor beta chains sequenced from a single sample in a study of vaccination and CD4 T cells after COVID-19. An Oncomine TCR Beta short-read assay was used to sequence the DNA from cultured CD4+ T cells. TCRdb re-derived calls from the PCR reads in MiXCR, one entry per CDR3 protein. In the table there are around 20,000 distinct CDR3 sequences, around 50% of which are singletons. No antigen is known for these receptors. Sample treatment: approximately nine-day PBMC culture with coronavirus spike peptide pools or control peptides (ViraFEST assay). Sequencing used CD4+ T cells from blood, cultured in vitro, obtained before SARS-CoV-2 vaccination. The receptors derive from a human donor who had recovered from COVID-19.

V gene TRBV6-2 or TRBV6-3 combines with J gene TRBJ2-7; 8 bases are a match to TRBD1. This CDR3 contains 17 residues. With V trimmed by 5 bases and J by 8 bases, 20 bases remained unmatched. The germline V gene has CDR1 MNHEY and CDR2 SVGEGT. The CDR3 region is CASSLPPRDRKNAQQYF. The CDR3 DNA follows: TGTGCCAGCAGTCTACCCCCACGGGACAGGAAAAACGCCCAGCAGTACTTC.

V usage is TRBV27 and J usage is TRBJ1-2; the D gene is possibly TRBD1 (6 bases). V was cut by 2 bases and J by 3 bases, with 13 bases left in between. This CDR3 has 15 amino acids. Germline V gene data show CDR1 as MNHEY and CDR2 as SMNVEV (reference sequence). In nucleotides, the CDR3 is TGTGCCAGCAGTTTAGCCGGGACAAATGACTATGGCTACACCTTC. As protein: CASSLAGTNDYGYTF.

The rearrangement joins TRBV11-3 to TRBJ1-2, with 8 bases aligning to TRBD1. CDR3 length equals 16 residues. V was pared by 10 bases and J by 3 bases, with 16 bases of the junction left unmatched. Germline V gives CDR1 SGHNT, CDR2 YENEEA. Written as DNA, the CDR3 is TGTGCCACCCCCCTCGGGAAATACAGGGGGGACTATGGCTACACCTTC. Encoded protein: CATPLGKYRGDYGYTF. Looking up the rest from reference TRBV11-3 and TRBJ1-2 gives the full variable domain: EAGVVQSPRYKIIEKKQPVAFWCNPISGHNTLYWYLQNLGQGPELLIRYENEEAVDDSQLPKDRFSAERLKGVDSTLKIQPAELGDSAVYLCATPLGKYRGDYGYTFGSGTRLTVV.

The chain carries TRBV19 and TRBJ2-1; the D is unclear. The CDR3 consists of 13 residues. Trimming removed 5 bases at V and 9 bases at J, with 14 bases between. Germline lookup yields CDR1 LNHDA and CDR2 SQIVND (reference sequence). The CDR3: CASSSQPQLEQFF. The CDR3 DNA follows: TGTGCCAGTAGTTCCCAACCCCAACTTGAGCAGTTCTTC. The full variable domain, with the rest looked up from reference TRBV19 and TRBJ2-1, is DGGITQSPKYLFRKEGQNVTLSCEQNLNHDAMYWYRQDPGQGLRLIYYSQIVNDFQKGDIAEGYSVSREKKESFPLTVTSAQKNPTAFYLCASSSQPQLEQFFGPGTRLTVL.

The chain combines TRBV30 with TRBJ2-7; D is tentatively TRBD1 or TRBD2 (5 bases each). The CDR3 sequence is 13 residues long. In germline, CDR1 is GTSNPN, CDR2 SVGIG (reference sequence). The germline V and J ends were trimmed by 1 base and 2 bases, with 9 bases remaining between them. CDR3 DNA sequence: TGTGCCTGGAGTGATGGGGGAACCTACGAGCAGTACTTC. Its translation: CAWSDGGTYEQYF. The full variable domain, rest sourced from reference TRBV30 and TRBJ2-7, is SQTIHQWPATLVQPVGSPLSLECTVEGTSNPNLYWYRQAAGRGLQLLFYSVGIGQISSEVPQNLSASRPQDRQFILSSKKLLLSDSGFYLCAWSDGGTYEQYFGPGTRLTVT.

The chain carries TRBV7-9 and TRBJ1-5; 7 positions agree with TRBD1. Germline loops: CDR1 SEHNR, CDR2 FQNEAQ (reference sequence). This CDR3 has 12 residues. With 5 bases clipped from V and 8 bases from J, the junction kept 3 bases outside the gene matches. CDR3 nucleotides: TGTGCCAGCAGCAAGGGGACAGAGCCCCAGCATTTT. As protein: CASSKGTEPQHF.

This CDR3 reads CASSLASSGATQYF. The CDR3, as DNA: TGTGCCAGCAGCTTAGCATCCAGCGGAGCGACCCAGTACTTC. The V gene is TRBV7-9, the J gene TRBJ2-5; tentative D call: TRBD2 (5 bases). Looked up from germline, CDR1 is SEHNR and CDR2 is FQNEAQ (reference sequence). Trimming took off 0 bases at V and 7 bases at J, with 12 bases between the two ends. CDR3 size: 14 residues.

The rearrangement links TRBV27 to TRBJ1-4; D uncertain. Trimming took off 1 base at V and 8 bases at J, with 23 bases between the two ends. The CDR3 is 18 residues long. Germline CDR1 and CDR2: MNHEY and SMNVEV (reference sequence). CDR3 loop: CASSLFGSGLHYEEKLFF. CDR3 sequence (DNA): TGTGCCAGCAGTTTATTTGGTAGTGGGCTTCACTACGAGGAAAAACTGTTTTTT.

The CDR3 is CASSYSRDKPQHF. The CDR3 DNA is TGTGCCAGCAGTTACTCCAGGGATAAGCCCCAGCATTTT. This chain links TRBV6-5 with TRBJ1-5, with D possibly being TRBD1 (5 bases). V was trimmed by 0 bases and J by 8 bases, leaving 8 bases between them. Germline V CDR1 and CDR2: MNHEY, SVGAGI. The length of the CDR3 is 13 residues.

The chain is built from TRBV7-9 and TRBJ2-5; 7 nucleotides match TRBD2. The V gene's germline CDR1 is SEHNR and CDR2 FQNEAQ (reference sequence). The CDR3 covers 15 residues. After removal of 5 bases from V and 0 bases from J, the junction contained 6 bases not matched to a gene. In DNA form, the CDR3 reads TGTGCCAGCAGCCCGAGACTAGCTGACCAAGAGACCCAGTACTTC. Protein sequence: CASSPRLADQETQYF.

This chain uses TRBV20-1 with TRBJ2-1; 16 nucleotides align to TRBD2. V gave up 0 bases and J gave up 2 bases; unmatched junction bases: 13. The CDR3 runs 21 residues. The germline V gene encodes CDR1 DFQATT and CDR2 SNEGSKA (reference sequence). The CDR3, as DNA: TGCAGTGCTAGAGATCGCTTGGGGACTAGCGGGAGGGGAGGAACCTACAATGAGCAGTTCTTC. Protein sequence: CSARDRLGTSGRGGTYNEQFF.

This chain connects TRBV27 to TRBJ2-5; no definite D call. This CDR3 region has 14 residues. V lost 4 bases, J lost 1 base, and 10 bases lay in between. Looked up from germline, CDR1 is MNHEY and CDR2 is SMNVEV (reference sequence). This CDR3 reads CASSYAGFQETQYF. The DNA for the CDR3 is TGTGCCAGCAGTTATGCAGGCTTCCAAGAGACCCAGTACTTC.

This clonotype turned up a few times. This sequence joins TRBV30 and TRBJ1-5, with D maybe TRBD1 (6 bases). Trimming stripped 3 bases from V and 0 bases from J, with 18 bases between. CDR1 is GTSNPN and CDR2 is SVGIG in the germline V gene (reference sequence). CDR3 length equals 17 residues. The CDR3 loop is CAWSAARGSYSNQPQHF. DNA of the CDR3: TGTGCCTGGAGCGCGGCGAGGGGGTCATATAGCAATCAGCCCCAGCATTTT.

CDR3 region: CASKYGTGANVLTF. For the CDR3, the DNA is TGTGCCAGCAAGTACGGGACTGGGGCCAACGTCCTGACTTTC. This chain uses TRBV27 with TRBJ2-6, with D possibly being TRBD2 (5 bases). The CDR3 length is 14 residues. Per germline, CDR1 MNHEY and CDR2 SMNVEV (reference sequence). V lost 7 bases, J lost 2 bases, and 9 bases lay in between. The entire variable domain, with the rest obtained from reference TRBV27 and TRBJ2-6, is as follows: EAQVTQNPRYLITVTGKKLTVTCSQNMNHEYMSWYRQDPGLGLRQIYYSMNVEVTDKGDVPEGYKVSRKEKRNFPLILESPSPNQTSLYFCASKYGTGANVLTFGAGSRLTVL.

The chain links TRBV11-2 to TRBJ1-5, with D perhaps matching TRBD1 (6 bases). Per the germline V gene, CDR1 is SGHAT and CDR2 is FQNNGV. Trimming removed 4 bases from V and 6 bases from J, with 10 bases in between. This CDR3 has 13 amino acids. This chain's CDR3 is CASSYRVGQPQHF. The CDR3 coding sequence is TGTGCCAGCAGCTACAGGGTGGGTCAGCCCCAGCATTTT.

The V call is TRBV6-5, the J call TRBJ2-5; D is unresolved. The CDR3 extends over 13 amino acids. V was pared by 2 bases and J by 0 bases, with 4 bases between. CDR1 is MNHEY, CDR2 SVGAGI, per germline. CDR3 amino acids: CASSYRYQETQYF. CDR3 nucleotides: TGTGCCAGCAGTTACCGGTACCAAGAGACCCAGTACTTC.

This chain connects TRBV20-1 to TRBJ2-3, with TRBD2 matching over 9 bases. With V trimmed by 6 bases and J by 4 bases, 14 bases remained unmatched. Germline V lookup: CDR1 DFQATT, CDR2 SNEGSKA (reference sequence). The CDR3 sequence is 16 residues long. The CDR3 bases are TGCAGTGCCCTTGAGTCAGGTAGCGGGAGCTCAGATACGCAGTATTTT. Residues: CSALESGSGSSDTQYF.

The CDR3 region has the DNA TGTGCCAGCAGTAAGGCGGGAAGGACAGATACGCAGTATTTT. Translation gives CASSKAGRTDTQYF. V and J are TRBV7-3 and TRBJ2-3; weak D call: TRBD2 (6 bases). CDR1 SGHTA and CDR2 FQGTGA come from the germline V gene. CDR3 length equals 14 residues. The V end was cut by 6 bases, the J end by 3 bases, with 13 bases between.

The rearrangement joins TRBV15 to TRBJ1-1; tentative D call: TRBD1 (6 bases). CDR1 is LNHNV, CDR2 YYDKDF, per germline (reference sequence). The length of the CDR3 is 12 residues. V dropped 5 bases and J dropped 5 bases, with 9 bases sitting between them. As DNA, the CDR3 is TGTGCCACCAGCCCAGGGGTGACTGAAGCTTTCTTT. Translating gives CATSPGVTEAFF.

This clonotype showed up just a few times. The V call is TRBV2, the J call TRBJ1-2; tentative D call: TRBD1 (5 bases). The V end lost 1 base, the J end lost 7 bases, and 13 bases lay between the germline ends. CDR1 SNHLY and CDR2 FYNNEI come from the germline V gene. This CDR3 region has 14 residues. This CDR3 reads CASSEVGVTAGYTF. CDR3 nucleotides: TGTGCCAGCAGTGAAGTGGGGGTTACGGCTGGCTACACCTTC.

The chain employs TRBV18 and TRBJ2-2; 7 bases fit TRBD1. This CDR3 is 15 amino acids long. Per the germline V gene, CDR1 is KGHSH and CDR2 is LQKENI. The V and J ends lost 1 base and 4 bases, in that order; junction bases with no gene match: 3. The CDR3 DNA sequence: TGTGCCAGCTCACCACGACAGGGTTTCACCGGGGAGCTGTTTTTT. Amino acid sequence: CASSPRQGFTGELFF.

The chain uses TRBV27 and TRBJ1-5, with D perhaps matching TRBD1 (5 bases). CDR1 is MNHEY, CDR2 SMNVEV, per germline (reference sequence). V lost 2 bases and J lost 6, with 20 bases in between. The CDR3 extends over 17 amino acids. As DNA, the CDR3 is TGTGCCAGCAGTTTAGAGGGGAGACGGAGTGTATCTCAGCCCCAGCATTTT. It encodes CASSLEGRRSVSQPQHF.

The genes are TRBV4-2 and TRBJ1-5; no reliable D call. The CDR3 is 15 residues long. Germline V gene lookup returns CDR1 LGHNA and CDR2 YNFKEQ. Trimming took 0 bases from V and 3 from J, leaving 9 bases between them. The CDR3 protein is CASSQDYSLNQPQHF. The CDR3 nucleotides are TGTGCCAGCAGCCAAGATTACAGCCTCAATCAGCCCCAGCATTTT.

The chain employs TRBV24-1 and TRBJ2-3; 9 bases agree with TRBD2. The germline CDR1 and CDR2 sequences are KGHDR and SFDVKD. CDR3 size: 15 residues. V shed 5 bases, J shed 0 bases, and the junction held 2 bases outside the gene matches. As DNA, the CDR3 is TGTGCCACCAGTGGGCTAGCGGGAAGCACAGATACGCAGTATTTT. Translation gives CATSGLAGSTDTQYF.

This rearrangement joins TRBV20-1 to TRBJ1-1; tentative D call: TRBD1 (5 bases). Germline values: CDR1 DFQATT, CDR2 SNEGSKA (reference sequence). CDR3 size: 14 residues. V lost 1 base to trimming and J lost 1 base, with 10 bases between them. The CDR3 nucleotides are TGCAGTGCTAGAGTTTCGGGGCCGAACACTGAAGCTTTCTTT. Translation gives CSARVSGPNTEAFF.

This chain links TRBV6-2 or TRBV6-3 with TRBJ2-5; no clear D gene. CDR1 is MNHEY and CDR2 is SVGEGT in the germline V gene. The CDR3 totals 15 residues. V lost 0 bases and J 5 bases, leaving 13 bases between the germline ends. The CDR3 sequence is CASSYSTPVGETQYF. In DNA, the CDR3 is TGTGCCAGCAGTTACTCGACGCCGGTTGGGGAGACCCAGTACTTC.

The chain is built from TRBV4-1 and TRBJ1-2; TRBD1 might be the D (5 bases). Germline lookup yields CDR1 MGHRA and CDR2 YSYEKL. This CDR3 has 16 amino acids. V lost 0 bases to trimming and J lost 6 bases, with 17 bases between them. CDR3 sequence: CASSQDLAGKRHGYTF. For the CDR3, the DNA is TGCGCCAGCAGCCAAGATCTGGCAGGGAAAAGACATGGCTACACCTTC.

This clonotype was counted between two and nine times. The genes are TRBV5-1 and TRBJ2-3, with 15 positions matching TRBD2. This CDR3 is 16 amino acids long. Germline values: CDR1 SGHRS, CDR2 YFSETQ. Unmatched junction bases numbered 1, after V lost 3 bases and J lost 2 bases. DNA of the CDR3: TGCGCCAGCAGCTGGACTAGCGGGAGGGCCACAGATACGCAGTATTTT. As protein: CASSWTSGRATDTQYF.

CDR3 residues: CASSLRGRTGELFF. The CDR3 DNA follows: TGTGCCAGCAGCTTAAGGGGAAGAACCGGGGAGCTGTTTTTT. This sequence joins TRBV7-2 and TRBJ2-2; D might be TRBD1 (5 bases). Germline CDR1 and CDR2: SGHTA and FQGNSA. V lost 2 bases and J 5 bases, leaving 9 bases between the germline ends. This CDR3 region has 14 residues.